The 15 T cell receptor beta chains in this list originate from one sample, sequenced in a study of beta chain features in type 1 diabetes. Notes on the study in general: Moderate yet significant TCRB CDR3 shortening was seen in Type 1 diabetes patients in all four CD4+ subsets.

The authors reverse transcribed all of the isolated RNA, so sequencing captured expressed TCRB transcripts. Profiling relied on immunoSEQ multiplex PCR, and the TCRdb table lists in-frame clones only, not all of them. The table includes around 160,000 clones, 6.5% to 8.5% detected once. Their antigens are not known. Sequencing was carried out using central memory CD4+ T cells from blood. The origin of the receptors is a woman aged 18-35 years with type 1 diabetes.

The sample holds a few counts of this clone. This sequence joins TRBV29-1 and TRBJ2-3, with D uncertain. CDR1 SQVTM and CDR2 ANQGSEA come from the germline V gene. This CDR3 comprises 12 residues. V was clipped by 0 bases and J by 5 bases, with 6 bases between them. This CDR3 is CSVEERRDTQYF. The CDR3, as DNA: TGCAGCGTTGAAGAGAGGAGAGATACGCAGTATTTT.

CDR3: CASGRLNWRNTIYF. DNA for the CDR3: TGTGCCAGCGGCCGACTGAACTGGCGAAACACCATATATTTT. The genes are TRBV7-9 and TRBJ1-3; D remains unclear. The CDR3 spans 14 residues. CDR1 is SEHNR, CDR2 FQNEAQ, per germline (reference sequence). Trimming removed 8 bases at V and 5 bases at J, with 16 bases between.

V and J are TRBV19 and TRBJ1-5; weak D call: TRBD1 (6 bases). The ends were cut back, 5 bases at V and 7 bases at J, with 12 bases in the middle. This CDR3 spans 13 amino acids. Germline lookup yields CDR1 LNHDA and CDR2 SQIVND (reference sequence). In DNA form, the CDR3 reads TGTGCCAGTAGTCAGGGGAGAGGGCAGCCCCAGCATTTT. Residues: CASSQGRGQPQHF.

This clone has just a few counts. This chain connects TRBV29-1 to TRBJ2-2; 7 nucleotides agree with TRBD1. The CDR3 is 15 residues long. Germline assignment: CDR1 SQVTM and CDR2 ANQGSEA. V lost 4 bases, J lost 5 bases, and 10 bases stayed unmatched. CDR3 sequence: CSVVVGGAGTGELFF. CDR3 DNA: TGCAGCGTTGTGGTAGGGGGCGCAGGGACCGGGGAGCTGTTTTTT.

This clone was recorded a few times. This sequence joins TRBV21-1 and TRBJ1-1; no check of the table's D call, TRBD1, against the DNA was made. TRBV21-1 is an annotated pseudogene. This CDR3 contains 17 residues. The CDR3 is CASSKTGGRATNTEAFF. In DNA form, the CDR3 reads TGTGCCAGCAGCAAAACGGGCGGCAGGGCCACAAACACTGAAGCTTTCTTT.

The CDR3 spells CSVEASGRQQYF. CDR3 DNA: TGCAGCGTTGAGGCTAGCGGGAGGCAGCAGTACTTC. The chain carries TRBV29-1 and TRBJ2-7, with 11 bases matching TRBD2. The CDR3 has 12 residues. V was pared by 3 bases and J by 8 bases, with 3 bases of the junction left unmatched. In germline, CDR1 is SQVTM, CDR2 ANQGSEA.

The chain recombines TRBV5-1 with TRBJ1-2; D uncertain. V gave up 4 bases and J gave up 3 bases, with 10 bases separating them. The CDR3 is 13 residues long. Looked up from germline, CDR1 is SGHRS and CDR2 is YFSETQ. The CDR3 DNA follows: TGCGCCAGCAGCACGGACGGGGACTATGGCTACACCTTC. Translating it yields CASSTDGDYGYTF.

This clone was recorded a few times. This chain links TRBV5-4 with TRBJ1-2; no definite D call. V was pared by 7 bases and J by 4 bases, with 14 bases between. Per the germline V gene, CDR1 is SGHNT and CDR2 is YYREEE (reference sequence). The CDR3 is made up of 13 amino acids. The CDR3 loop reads CASGERVGYGYTF. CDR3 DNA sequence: TGTGCCAGCGGAGAGAGGGTGGGCTATGGCTACACCTTC.

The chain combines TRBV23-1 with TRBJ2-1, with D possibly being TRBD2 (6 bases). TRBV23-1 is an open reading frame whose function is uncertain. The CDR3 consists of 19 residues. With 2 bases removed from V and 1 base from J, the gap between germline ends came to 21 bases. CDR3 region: CASSQPAGVPPSSYNEQFF. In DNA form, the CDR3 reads TGCGCCAGCAGTCAACCAGCGGGCGTTCCTCCATCTTCCTACAATGAGCAGTTCTTC.

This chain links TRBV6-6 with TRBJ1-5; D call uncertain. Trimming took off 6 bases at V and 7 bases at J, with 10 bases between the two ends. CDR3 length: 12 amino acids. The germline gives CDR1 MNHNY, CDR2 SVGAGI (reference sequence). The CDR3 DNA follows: TGTGCCAGCAGCCTCCGACAACAGCCCCAGCATTTT. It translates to CASSLRQQPQHF.

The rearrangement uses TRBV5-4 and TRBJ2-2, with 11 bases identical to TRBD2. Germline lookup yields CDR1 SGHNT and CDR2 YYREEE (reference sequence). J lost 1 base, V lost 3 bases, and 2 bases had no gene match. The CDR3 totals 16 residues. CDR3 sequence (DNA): TGTGCCAGCAGCTCTAGCGGGAGGATGAACACCGGGGAGCTGTTTTTT. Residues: CASSSSGRMNTGELFF.

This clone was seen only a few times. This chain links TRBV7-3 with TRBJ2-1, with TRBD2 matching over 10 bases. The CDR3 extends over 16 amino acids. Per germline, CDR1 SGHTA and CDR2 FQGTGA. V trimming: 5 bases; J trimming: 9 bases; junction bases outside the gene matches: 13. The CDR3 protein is CASSQASSGSISEQFF. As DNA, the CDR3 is TGTGCCAGCAGCCAGGCGTCTAGCGGGAGTATCAGTGAGCAGTTCTTC.

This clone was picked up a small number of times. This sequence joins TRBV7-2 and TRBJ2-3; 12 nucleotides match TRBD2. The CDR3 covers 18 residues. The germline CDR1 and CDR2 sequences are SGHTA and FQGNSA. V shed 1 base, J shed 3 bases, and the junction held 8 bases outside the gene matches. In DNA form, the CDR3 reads TGTGCCAGCAGCTTAGTCGCGGCTAGCGGGAGGGCAACAGATACGCAGTATTTT. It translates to CASSLVAASGRATDTQYF. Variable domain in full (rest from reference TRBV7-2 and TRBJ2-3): GAGVSQSPSNKVTEKGKDVELRCDPISGHTALYWYRQSLGQGLEFLIYFQGNSAPDKSGLPSDRFSAERTGGSVSTLTIQRTQQEDSAVYLCASSLVAASGRATDTQYFGPGTRLTVL.

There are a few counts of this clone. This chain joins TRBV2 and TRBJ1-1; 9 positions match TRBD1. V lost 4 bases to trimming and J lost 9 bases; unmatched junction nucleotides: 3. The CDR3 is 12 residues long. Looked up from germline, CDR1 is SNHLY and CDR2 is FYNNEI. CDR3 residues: CASSGTGEKAFF. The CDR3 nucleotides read TGTGCCAGCAGTGGGACAGGGGAAAAAGCTTTCTTT.

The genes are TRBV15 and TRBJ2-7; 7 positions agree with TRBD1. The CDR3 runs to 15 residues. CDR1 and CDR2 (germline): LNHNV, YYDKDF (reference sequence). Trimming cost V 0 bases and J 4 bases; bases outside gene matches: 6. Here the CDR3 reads CATSRDPSGGYEQYF. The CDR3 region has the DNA TGTGCCACCAGCAGAGACCCTTCAGGGGGTTACGAGCAGTACTTC.